The 25 T cell receptor beta chains below come from one sample, sequenced in a study of identical twins. Using its own MiXCR run on the 5' RACE reads, TCRdb lists one record per CDR3 protein. Of a few hundred thousand distinct CDR3 sequences detected, 9.6% appear once; the ten largest clones hold roughly 3.2%. This sample was shared with a second study, whose subject was yellow fever vaccine responses in identical twins.

Specimen: PBMCs. The receptors originated from a woman aged 18 to 35 in good health.

This clonotype was observed many times. The rearrangement uses TRBV5-5 and TRBJ2-2; possible D gene TRBD1, 6 bases. V was cut by 2 bases and J by 3 bases, with 14 bases left in between. The length of the CDR3 is 16 residues. Germline V gene sequence: CDR1 SGHKS, CDR2 YYEKEE (reference sequence). CDR3 DNA sequence: TGTGCCAGCAGCTTCCTCGGACAGTCTTACACCGGGGAGCTGTTTTTT. Translation gives CASSFLGQSYTGELFF.

This clonotype appeared a few times. The rearrangement links TRBV5-5 to TRBJ2-1, with D tentatively TRBD1 (6 bases). Trimming stripped 10 bases from V and 4 bases from J, with 12 bases between. The CDR3 runs to 12 residues. Germline V lookup: CDR1 SGHKS, CDR2 YYEKEE (reference sequence). The CDR3 bases are TGTGCCGCCCGGGACACATACAATGAGCAGTTCTTC. Protein product: CAARDTYNEQFF.

The genes are TRBV11-2 and TRBJ2-2; the D gene is possibly TRBD2 (5 bases). Between the trimmed V and J ends, which lost 2 bases and 4 bases, there was a span of 20 bases. The CDR3 has 18 residues. In germline, CDR1 is SGHAT, CDR2 FQNNGV. The DNA for the CDR3 is TGTGCCAGCAGCTTACCCACGGGGTTCCACCTACGCACCGGGGAGCTGTTTTTT. This codes for CASSLPTGFHLRTGELFF.

In this sample, this clonotype turned up a few times. The V and J genes are TRBV5-6 and TRBJ1-2, with 7 bases fitting TRBD1. Germline CDR1 and CDR2: SGHDT and YYEEEE. The J segment lost 5 bases and the V segment lost 4 bases, leaving 2 bases of the junction unmatched. The CDR3 totals 12 residues. CDR3 DNA: TGTGCCAGCAGCGACAGGGCGTATGGCTACACCTTC. This translates into CASSDRAYGYTF.

This chain uses TRBV10-2 with TRBJ2-7, with D possibly being TRBD1 (6 bases). The CDR3 extends over 13 amino acids. Looked up from germline, CDR1 is WSHSY and CDR2 is SAAADI. The V end lost 3 bases, the J end lost 3 bases, and 9 bases lay between the germline ends. The CDR3: CASSDRDNYEQYF. CDR3 in DNA: TGCGCCAGCAGTGACAGGGACAACTACGAGCAGTACTTC.

This clonotype came up a few times. The genes are TRBV29-1 and TRBJ2-7; 8 bases line up with TRBD1. This CDR3 comprises 14 residues. The V and J ends lost 6 bases and 0 bases, in that order; junction bases with no gene match: 7. Looked up from germline, CDR1 is SQVTM and CDR2 is ANQGSEA. CDR3 amino acids: CSVTGTGLSYEQYF. In DNA form, the CDR3 reads TGCAGCGTAACCGGGACAGGTCTCTCCTACGAGCAGTACTTC.

The chain uses TRBV4-2 and TRBJ2-7; tentatively, D is TRBD2 (5 bases). The V end was cut by 0 bases, the J end by 6 bases, with 15 bases between. Per the germline V gene, CDR1 is LGHNA and CDR2 is YNFKEQ. This CDR3 region has 15 residues. CDR3 region: CASSQDPGRDAEQYF. CDR3 nucleotides: TGTGCCAGCAGCCAAGATCCCGGTCGGGATGCCGAGCAGTACTTC.

The V call is TRBV7-2, the J call TRBJ2-7, with TRBD1 matching over 8 bases. V lost 5 bases and J lost 4; bases outside the gene matches: 10. Germline lookup yields CDR1 SGHTA and CDR2 FQGNSA. CDR3 length: 15 residues. The CDR3 loop is CASSISGTGLYEQYF. In DNA form, the CDR3 reads TGTGCCAGCAGCATATCCGGGACAGGTCTTTACGAGCAGTACTTC.

On this clonotype itself: A much more abundant neighbour one base away suggests this may be a read error. The chain links TRBV7-3 to TRBJ2-5; unclear D gene. The CDR3 covers 11 residues. Germline values: CDR1 SGHTA, CDR2 FQGTGA. V lost 5 bases and J lost 5, with 6 bases in between. CDR3 nucleotides: TGTGCCAGCAGCCGTAGGGAGACCCAGTACTTC. It translates to CASSRRETQYF.

The chain recombines TRBV4-3 with TRBJ2-1; D not resolved. Trimming cost V 1 base and J 5 bases, with 6 bases left between them. Germline V gene data show CDR1 as LGHNA and CDR2 as YSLEER. This CDR3 is built from 13 residues. The CDR3 loop is CASSQGRNNEQFF. CDR3 coding DNA: TGCGCCAGCAGCCAAGGGCGAAACAATGAGCAGTTCTTC.

This clonotype was counted a few times. The chain links TRBV6-1 to TRBJ2-1; 7 bases fit TRBD2. Germline V CDR1 and CDR2: MNHNS, SASEGT. The V segment lost 6 bases and the J segment 4 bases; nucleotides outside the gene matches: 6. The CDR3 is 14 amino acids. The CDR3 bases are TGTGCCAGCAGGGGCTGGGAGGGGTACAATGAGCAGTTCTTC. Its translation: CASRGWEGYNEQFF.

The V gene is TRBV7-3, the J gene TRBJ1-1; TRBD1 aligns across 7 bases. CDR3 length equals 13 residues. CDR1 is SGHTA and CDR2 is FQGTGA in the germline V gene. Unmatched junction bases numbered 7, after V lost 8 bases and J lost 4 bases. The CDR3 DNA sequence: TGTGCCAGCGCACAGGGGCCGATCACTGAAGCTTTCTTT. Its translation is CASAQGPITEAFF.

Many counts were recorded for this clonotype. V and J are TRBV2 and TRBJ2-7, with a possible D match to TRBD2 (5 bases). CDR1 and CDR2 from the germline V gene are SNHLY and FYNNEI. V shed 3 bases and J shed 4 bases, with 16 bases lying between them. This CDR3 has 15 residues. The DNA of the CDR3 is TGTGCCAGCAGTGACGTGGCCCCACGGACTTACGAGCAGTACTTC. It codes for CASSDVAPRTYEQYF.

This clonotype was observed at least ten times. The chain uses TRBV5-1 and TRBJ2-1; a weak D match, TRBD2 (5 bases). CDR3 length equals 14 residues. The germline V and J ends were trimmed by 2 bases and 6 bases, with 12 bases remaining between them. Germline-derived CDR1 and CDR2 are SGHRS and YFSETQ. The CDR3 loop reads CASSLGDYSNEQFF. CDR3 bases: TGCGCCAGCAGCTTAGGAGACTACTCCAATGAGCAGTTCTTC.

This clonotype was seen at least ten times. The genes are TRBV11-1 and TRBJ2-4, with D possibly being TRBD1 or TRBD2 (5 bases each). The V end lost 2 bases, the J end lost 0 bases, and 17 bases lay between the germline ends. This CDR3 region has 18 residues. CDR1 SGHAT and CDR2 FQDESV come from the germline V gene (reference sequence). The CDR3 spells CASSLRASVGVAKNIQYF. CDR3 bases: TGTGCCAGCAGCTTACGGGCCTCAGTGGGGGTAGCCAAAAACATTCAGTACTTC.

This clonotype was seen a few times. The chain has TRBV6-2 or TRBV6-3 and TRBJ2-7; D unresolved. The CDR3 sequence is 20 residues long. Germline CDR1 and CDR2: MNHEY and SVGEGT. V was trimmed by 2 bases and J by 4 bases, leaving 30 bases between them. DNA of the CDR3: TGTGCCAGCAGTTACCGGGCATTCCTGACCGAGACCGCCCCCGGGTACGAGCAGTACTTC. Encoded protein: CASSYRAFLTETAPGYEQYF.

The chain joins TRBV11-2 to TRBJ2-2; D uncertain. Trimming stripped 5 bases from V and 2 bases from J, with 9 bases between. CDR1 and CDR2 (germline): SGHAT, FQNNGV. This CDR3 comprises 14 residues. Here the CDR3 DNA reads TGTGCCAGCAGCGGTTACTTAAACACCGGGGAGCTGTTTTTT. Amino acids: CASSGYLNTGELFF.

The chain joins TRBV6-1 to TRBJ2-2; the D call may be TRBD1 or TRBD2 (6 bases each). V lost 7 bases and J 0 bases, leaving 12 bases between the germline ends. Germline lookup yields CDR1 MNHNS and CDR2 SASEGT. CDR3 length: 15 residues. Written as DNA, the CDR3 is TGTGCCAGCAAACAGGGACTCGCGAACACCGGGGAGCTGTTTTTT. It codes for CASKQGLANTGELFF.

This clonotype was seen many times. The V gene is TRBV7-3, the J gene TRBJ2-5; TRBD1 aligns across 8 bases. V gave up 5 bases and J gave up 5 bases; unmatched junction bases: 10. Germline loops: CDR1 SGHTA, CDR2 FQGTGA. CDR3 size: 15 residues. The CDR3 spells CASSRQGKVGETQYF. CDR3 coding DNA: TGTGCCAGCAGCCGACAGGGGAAAGTCGGGGAGACCCAGTACTTC.

This clonotype was counted ten times or more. The CDR3 spells CASSFRMRTTDTQYF. The CDR3 region has the DNA TGTGCCAGCAGCTTTCGTATGAGGACCACAGATACGCAGTATTTT. The chain recombines TRBV11-2 with TRBJ2-3; D is uncertain. The CDR3 loop spans 15 amino acids. V dropped 3 bases and J dropped 2 bases, with 12 bases sitting between them. The germline CDR1 and CDR2 sequences are SGHAT and FQNNGV.

This clonotype has at least ten counts. The chain has TRBV7-2 and TRBJ2-1, with 11 bases identical to TRBD2. Unmatched junction bases numbered 5, after V lost 7 bases and J lost 6 bases. CDR3 length: 14 amino acids. Germline loops: CDR1 SGHTA, CDR2 FQGNSA. The CDR3 loop reads CASISGLAANEQFF. CDR3 in DNA: TGTGCCAGCATTTCGGGACTAGCGGCCAATGAGCAGTTCTTC.

This clonotype was found a few times. The gene calls are TRBV5-1 and TRBJ2-7; TRBD1 agrees at 9 bases. Trimming took 4 bases from V and 2 from J; bases not matched to a gene: 7. The CDR3 loop spans 15 amino acids. Germline loops: CDR1 SGHRS, CDR2 YFSETQ. As DNA, the CDR3 is TGCGCCAGCAGCGTGGGACAGGGCCCTGCCTACGAGCAGTACTTC. Translated: CASSVGQGPAYEQYF.

There are a few counts of this clonotype. The chain links TRBV20-1 to TRBJ2-1; tentative D call: TRBD2 (6 bases). Germline CDR1 reads DFQATT; CDR2 reads SNEGSKA (reference sequence). V was pared by 4 bases and J by 2 bases, with 12 bases between. This CDR3 has 14 residues. CDR3 sequence (DNA): TGCAGTGCTACGGGCGGGGCTCCCTACAATGAGCAGTTCTTC. Its translation: CSATGGAPYNEQFF.

The chain couples TRBV14 to TRBJ2-1; no definite D call. This CDR3 has 13 residues. V lost 4 bases, J lost 10 bases, and 14 bases lay in between. Germline V gene sequence: CDR1 SGHDN, CDR2 FVKESK. The CDR3 DNA reads TGTGCCAGCAGCCTAAGGTCCTCATGGGAGCAGTTCTTC. Encoded protein: CASSLRSSWEQFF.

This chain uses TRBV27 with TRBJ2-7; D is perhaps TRBD1 (6 bases). V was cut by 5 bases and J by 3 bases, with 20 bases left in between. The CDR3 has 16 amino acids. The V gene's germline CDR1 is MNHEY and CDR2 SMNVEV (reference sequence). The CDR3 region is CASSNPRDMPFYEQYF. CDR3 DNA: TGTGCCAGCAGTAACCCCCGGGACATGCCATTCTACGAGCAGTACTTC.